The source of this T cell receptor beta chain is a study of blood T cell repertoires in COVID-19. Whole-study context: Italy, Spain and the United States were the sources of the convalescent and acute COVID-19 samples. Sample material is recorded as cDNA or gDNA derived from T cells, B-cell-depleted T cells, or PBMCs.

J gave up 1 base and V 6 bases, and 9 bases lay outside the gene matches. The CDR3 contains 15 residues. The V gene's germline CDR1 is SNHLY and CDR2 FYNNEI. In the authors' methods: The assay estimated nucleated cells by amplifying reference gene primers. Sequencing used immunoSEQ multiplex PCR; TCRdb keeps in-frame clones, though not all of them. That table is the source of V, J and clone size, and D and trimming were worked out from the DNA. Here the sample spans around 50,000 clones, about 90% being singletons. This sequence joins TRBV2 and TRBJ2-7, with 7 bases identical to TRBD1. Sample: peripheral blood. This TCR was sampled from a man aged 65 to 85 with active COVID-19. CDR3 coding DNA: TGTGCCAGCAGACGAGAGACAGGGCGGTCCTACGAGCAGTACTTC. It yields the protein CASRRETGRSYEQYF.